Each of the 16 T cell receptor beta chains below was sequenced from the same sample in a study of regulatory T cells in long-lasting Graves disease. Indicated time point: newly diagnosed GD, antithyroid drugs for less than 3 months. The TCR library used RNA extracted from PBMCs. Relying on iRepertoire HTBI primers and Arm-PCR of CDR3 regions, the team built TCR beta libraries. One entry per CDR3 protein, called by TCRdb with MiXCR from the multiplex PCR reads. The table shows 350,000 to 450,000 distinct CDR3 sequences, with 15% occurring only once. These data were also filed under a second study, of T cells in Graves' hyperthyroidism and ophthalmopathy.

The specimen comprised peripheral blood mononuclear cells (PBMCs), sampled at new diagnosis, from a patient treated with antithyroid drugs. These receptors came from a woman aged 25 to 39 with Graves disease.

This clonotype was recorded at least ten times. The gene calls are TRBV18 and TRBJ2-7; 10 nucleotides match TRBD1. Per germline, CDR1 KGHSH and CDR2 LQKENI. Losses at the gene ends were 6 bases for V and 2 bases for J; bases not matched to a gene: 13. The CDR3 is 17 residues long. CDR3 bases: TGTGCCAGCTCCTTATACGCCTCCGGGACAGGGGCCTACGAGCAGTACTTC. Its translation: CASSLYASGTGAYEQYF. Together with reference TRBV18 and TRBJ2-7, the CDR3 gives the full variable domain: NAGVMQNPRHLVRRRGQEARLRCSPMKGHSHVYWYRQLPEEGLKFMVYLQKENIIDESGMPKERFSAEFPKEGPSILRIQQVVRGDSAAYFCASSLYASGTGAYEQYFGPGTRLTVT.

This clonotype was counted a few times. The chain carries TRBV11-2 and TRBJ2-2; D is unclear. This CDR3 spans 18 amino acids. Trimming took off 6 bases at V and 4 bases at J, with 24 bases between the two ends. Per germline, CDR1 SGHAT and CDR2 FQNNGV. DNA of the CDR3: TGTGCCAGCAGAATTCCGGGCACTGGTGTTAAAAGCACCGGGGAGCTGTTTTTT. Translation: CASRIPGTGVKSTGELFF.

This clonotype was counted only a few times. This chain's CDR3 is CASSEPSHRVGYGYTF. The CDR3, as DNA: TGTGCCAGCAGTGAACCCTCACACAGGGTGGGATATGGCTACACCTTC. The chain combines TRBV25-1 with TRBJ1-2; D is perhaps TRBD1 (6 bases). The length of the CDR3 is 16 residues. V was cut by 2 bases and J by 5 bases, with 18 bases left in between. Germline loops: CDR1 MGHDK, CDR2 SYGVNS.

This clonotype appeared many times. The chain is built from TRBV5-1 and TRBJ1-1; D is uncertain. Germline values: CDR1 SGHRS, CDR2 YFSETQ. V was pared by 0 bases and J by 6 bases, with 12 bases between. This CDR3 region has 14 residues. CDR3: CASSLDGPSSEAFF. CDR3 nucleotide sequence: TGCGCCAGCAGCTTGGATGGGCCGAGTTCTGAAGCTTTCTTT.

This clonotype has a count of ten or more. The V call is TRBV13, the J call TRBJ2-1; D may be TRBD2 (6 bases). V gave up 5 bases and J gave up 0 bases, with 11 bases separating them. Germline CDR1 is PRHDT and CDR2 is FYEKMQ (reference sequence). This CDR3 is 15 amino acids long. For the CDR3, the DNA is TGTGCCAGCAGCCCCGCGGGAAGCTCCTACAATGAGCAGTTCTTC. It codes for CASSPAGSSYNEQFF.

In its sample, this clonotype was seen many times. In DNA form, the CDR3 reads TGCAGTGCTAGGCATTCCTACGAGCAGTACTTC. Residues: CSARHSYEQYF. The chain combines TRBV20-1 with TRBJ2-7; no clear D. The CDR3 covers 11 residues. The V end was cut by 3 bases, the J end by 1 base, with 4 bases between. Per germline, CDR1 DFQATT and CDR2 SNEGSKA (reference sequence).

This clonotype appeared many times. The chain uses TRBV20-1 and TRBJ2-1, with TRBD2 matching over 13 bases. Trimming cost V 0 bases and J 9 bases; bases outside gene matches: 11. This CDR3 is 17 amino acids long. CDR1 and CDR2 from the germline V gene are DFQATT and SNEGSKA (reference sequence). CDR3 nucleotides: TGCAGTGCTAGAGACTTTACTAGCGGGAGGGTATCGGGTGAGCAGTTCTTC. It specifies CSARDFTSGRVSGEQFF.

This clonotype showed up many times. The V gene is TRBV28, the J gene TRBJ2-7; 8 bases match TRBD1. J was trimmed by 1 base and V by 6 bases; bases with no gene match: 14. CDR3 length: 17 residues. Germline lookup yields CDR1 MDHEN and CDR2 SYDVKM. CDR3 region: CASSFPTGTGHSYEQYF. DNA of the CDR3: TGTGCCAGCAGCTTTCCGACCGGGACAGGCCATTCCTACGAGCAGTACTTC.

This clonotype was counted between two and nine times. This rearrangement joins TRBV24-1 to TRBJ1-5; maybe TRBD1 (5 bases). V lost 2 bases, J lost 9 bases, and 13 bases lay in between. The CDR3 extends over 14 amino acids. Per the germline V gene, CDR1 is KGHDR and CDR2 is SFDVKD. This CDR3 is CATSDSGELRPQHF. In DNA form, the CDR3 reads TGTGCCACCAGTGATTCGGGGGAGTTAAGGCCCCAGCATTTT.

This clonotype showed up many times. V is TRBV30 and J is TRBJ2-3, with D perhaps matching TRBD1 (6 bases). Germline lookup yields CDR1 GTSNPN and CDR2 SVGIG (reference sequence). The CDR3 sequence is 16 residues long. The germline V and J ends were trimmed by 0 bases and 2 bases, with 15 bases remaining between them. CDR3 in DNA: TGTGCCTGGAGTGTGGGGACAAGAATTAACACAGATACGCAGTATTTT. Its translation is CAWSVGTRINTDTQYF.

This clonotype was found many times. The chain couples TRBV30 to TRBJ2-7; D possibly matches TRBD1 or TRBD2 (5 bases each). The CDR3 consists of 15 residues. V was clipped by 4 bases and J by 0 bases, with 16 bases between them. Germline V gene lookup returns CDR1 GTSNPN and CDR2 SVGIG (reference sequence). DNA for the CDR3: TGTGCCTGGACCCCCCGGGACGGTAGCTCCTACGAGCAGTACTTC. It is translated as CAWTPRDGSSYEQYF.

This clonotype was counted many times. The V and J genes are TRBV30 and TRBJ2-1; D is unclear. Germline CDR1 is GTSNPN and CDR2 is SVGIG (reference sequence). The CDR3 runs to 13 residues. Trimming took off 0 bases at V and 4 bases at J, with 7 bases between the two ends. CDR3 in amino acids: CAWSVDRYNEQFF. CDR3 nucleotides: TGTGCCTGGAGTGTGGATCGGTACAATGAGCAGTTCTTC.

CDR3 coding DNA: TGTGCCAGCAGCTTAGCAGTCAGGGGAGAGGCCACTGAAGCTTTCTTT. It codes for CASSLAVRGEATEAFF. The rearrangement links TRBV7-6 to TRBJ1-1; TRBD1 might be the D (6 bases). This CDR3 has 16 residues. From germline, CDR1 is SGHVS and CDR2 FNYEAQ. Trimming stripped 0 bases from V and 4 bases from J, with 15 bases between.

In this sample, this clonotype turned up many times. The chain is built from TRBV15 and TRBJ1-5, with a possible D match to TRBD1 (6 bases). CDR3 length: 16 amino acids. Looked up from germline, CDR1 is LNHNV and CDR2 is YYDKDF (reference sequence). The V and J ends lost 1 base and 2 bases respectively, with 12 bases between them. CDR3 residues: CATSRGGNRGNQPQHF. The CDR3 DNA reads TGTGCCACCAGCAGAGGGGGGAACAGGGGCAATCAGCCCCAGCATTTT.

In this sample, this clonotype turned up a few times. The chain has TRBV18 and TRBJ2-2; TRBD1 matches at 8 bases. Germline CDR1 reads KGHSH; CDR2 reads LQKENI. V trimming: 2 bases; J trimming: 6 bases; junction bases outside the gene matches: 5. CDR3 length: 15 residues. The CDR3: CASSPYQGAAGELFF. CDR3 sequence (DNA): TGTGCCAGCTCACCATACCAGGGGGCGGCCGGGGAGCTGTTTTTT. Supplemented by reference TRBV18 and TRBJ2-2, the full variable domain reads NAGVMQNPRHLVRRRGQEARLRCSPMKGHSHVYWYRQLPEEGLKFMVYLQKENIIDESGMPKERFSAEFPKEGPSILRIQQVVRGDSAAYFCASSPYQGAAGELFFGEGSRLTVL.

This rearrangement joins TRBV11-2 to TRBJ2-5; D possibly corresponds to TRBD2 (6 bases). Germline loops: CDR1 SGHAT, CDR2 FQNNGV. The CDR3 length is 15 residues. V was clipped by 5 bases and J by 1 base, with 14 bases between them. In DNA, the CDR3 is TGTGCCAGCAGCGACCAGGGACTGCCCCAAGAGACCCAGTACTTC. Protein: CASSDQGLPQETQYF. The variable domain in full, completed from reference TRBV11-2 and TRBJ2-5, reads EAGVAQSPRYKIIEKRQSVAFWCNPISGHATLYWYQQILGQGPKLLIQFQNNGVVDDSQLPKDRFSAERLKGVDSTLKIQPAKLEDSAVYLCASSDQGLPQETQYFGPGTRLLVL.